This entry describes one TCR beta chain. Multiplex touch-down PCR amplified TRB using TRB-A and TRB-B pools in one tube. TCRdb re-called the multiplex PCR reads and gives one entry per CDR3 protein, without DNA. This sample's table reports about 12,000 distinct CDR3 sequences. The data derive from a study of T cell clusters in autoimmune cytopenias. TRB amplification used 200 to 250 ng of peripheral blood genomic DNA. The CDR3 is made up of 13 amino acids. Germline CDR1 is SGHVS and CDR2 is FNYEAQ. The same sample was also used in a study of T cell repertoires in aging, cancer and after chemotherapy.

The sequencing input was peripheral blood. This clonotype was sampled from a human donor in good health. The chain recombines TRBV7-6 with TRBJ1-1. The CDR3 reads CASSLELLTEAFF.